This T cell receptor beta chain comes out of a study of blood T cell repertoires in COVID-19. The method was immunoSEQ multiplex PCR; TCRdb's version includes in-frame clones alone and lacks a portion of them. The data show 150,000 or so clones, over 65% seen once. The CDR3 extends over 16 amino acids. The germline CDR1 and CDR2 sequences are LNHDA and SQIVND (reference sequence). Trimming removed 7 bases from V and 8 bases from J; junction bases left unmatched: 16. Cohorts were based on clinical histories the participants reported. This receptor was obtained from a woman between 45 and 60 years old who had recovered from COVID-19. The sequencing input was PBMCs or T cells enriched from blood (not recorded which). The chain employs TRBV19 and TRBJ1-4; 7 positions match TRBD1. The CDR3 DNA is TGTGCCAGTACTCGGGGACCGAGGACAGGCAGCGAAAAACTGTTTTTT. Translation: CASTRGPRTGSEKLFF.